This T cell receptor (beta chain) was documented in a study of blood T cells in healthy people across ages. The CDR3 contains 13 residues. Germline CDR1 MDHEN, CDR2 SYDVKM. Next came a second PCR, run for about 6 to 12 cycles, which used a sample-barcoded 5' primer along with a J-beta primer mix. TCRdb processed the 5' RACE reads anew with MiXCR; each CDR3 protein has one entry. This sample has some 700,000 distinct CDR3 sequences; approximately 22% occur once, and the top ten carry about 20%. This TCR was recovered from an older man in good health. This chain uses TRBV28 with TRBJ2-5, with TRBD1 as a possible D gene (6 bases). The DNA end favors TRBJ2-1, so the J call may be wrong. Specimen: blood. CDR3 loop: CASSQGWRNEQFF. CDR3 in DNA: TGTGCCAGCAGCCAGGGGTGGCGCAATGAGCAGTTCTTC.